This T cell receptor (beta chain) was sequenced during a study of shared clonotypes between healthy human individuals. Germline-derived CDR1 and CDR2 are SNHLY and FYNNEI. The V and J ends lost 2 bases and 3 bases respectively, with 5 bases between them. The CDR3 runs 12 residues. The repertoire was sequenced with immunoSEQ multiplex PCR; TCRdb's copy has only in-frame clones and lacks some. Altogether about 360,000 clones are present, around four fifths being singletons, with the ten largest covering more than 9%. The sequenced material came from memory CD4+ T cells sorted from blood. This sample's subset: CD45RA-negative fraction. V gene TRBV2 combines with J gene TRBJ2-7, with D unresolved. This receptor was obtained from a young man in good health. CDR3 in DNA: TGTGCCAGCAGTGAAAACATCTACGAGCAGTACTTC. Translated: CASSENIYEQYF. The variable domain in full, completed from reference TRBV2 and TRBJ2-7, reads EPEVTQTPSHQVTQMGQEVILRCVPISNHLYFYWYRQILGQKVEFLVSFYNNEISEKSEIFDDQFSVERPDGSNFTLKIRSTKLEDSAMYFCASSENIYEQYFGPGTRLTVT.